This T cell receptor beta chain was captured by sequencing in a study of shared clonotypes between healthy human individuals. V was clipped by 2 bases and J by 2 bases, with 6 bases between them. Looked up from germline, CDR1 is SGHAT and CDR2 is FQNNGV. This CDR3 spans 13 amino acids. Sequencing was performed with immunoSEQ multiplex PCR; in TCRdb, only in-frame clones are kept and a portion is missing. The table records some 1.5 million clones, around 95% of them present only once. This chain uses TRBV11-2 with TRBJ1-2, with D hard to call. This sequence was found in a man aged 25-45 years in good health. The sample comprised naive CD4+ T cells sorted from blood. Specified subset: CD45RA+ positively selected. The CDR3 DNA reads as TGTGCCAGCAGCTTATCATTGAACTATGGCTACACCTTC. Its protein product is CASSLSLNYGYTF.